This T cell receptor (beta chain) came from a study of shared clonotypes between healthy human individuals. Background on the study: The plates for each donor numbered three CD4 naive, three CD4 memory, two CD8 naive and one CD8 memory. Study-wide results and limits: Rarefaction gave evidence that sorted-subset sequencing remained incomplete despite large depth. Generally, naive subsets came out with larger estimated richness than memory subsets. In contrast to clonotypes shared by all four donors, non-shared clonotypes had lower generation probabilities.

CD8 cells classed as naive were CD45RO-negative and positively selected for CCR7, excluding terminally differentiated effector memory CD45RA+ cells. Per germline, CDR1 MNHEY and CDR2 SVGAGI. Deletions cut 5 bases from V and 6 bases from J, with 20 bases between. This CDR3 is 15 amino acids long. Points on this clone: The antigen is unknown.

Sequencing used immunoSEQ multiplex PCR; TCRdb keeps in-frame clones, though not all of them. This table has roughly 2,000,000 clones, over 85% appearing once. This sequence was found in a man in his late teens or twenties in good health. This chain joins TRBV6-5 and TRBJ2-7, with a weak D call TRBD2 (6 bases). Sample: naive CD8+ T cells sorted from blood. The CDR3 DNA is TGTGCCAGCAGTCCACAAAGGATGGGGGGATCCGAGCAGTACTTC. It translates to CASSPQRMGGSEQYF.